The clone carrying this TCR beta chain came up a few times. MiXCR, applied by TCRdb to the 5' RACE reads, yields one record per CDR3 protein. The table records over 50,000 distinct CDR3 sequences, approximately 9% of them present only once. The data were taken from a study of T-cell memory formation after mild COVID-19. Study context: TCR clusters were largely donor specific.

The length of the CDR3 is 14 residues. Germline V CDR1 and CDR2: KGHDR, SFDVKD. J gave up 1 base and V 11 bases, and 4 bases lay outside the gene matches. This rearrangement joins TRBV24-1 to TRBJ2-1; 10 positions match TRBD1. The sample comprised PBMCs or a T cell subset sorted from them (not recorded which). The receptor was derived from an adult woman who had mild COVID-19 (a few samples of this study predate the infection). Cell type and time point are not known. DNA of the CDR3: TGTGCCATCGGGACAGGGGTTTCCTACAATGAGCAGTTCTTC. Translation: CAIGTGVSYNEQFF.